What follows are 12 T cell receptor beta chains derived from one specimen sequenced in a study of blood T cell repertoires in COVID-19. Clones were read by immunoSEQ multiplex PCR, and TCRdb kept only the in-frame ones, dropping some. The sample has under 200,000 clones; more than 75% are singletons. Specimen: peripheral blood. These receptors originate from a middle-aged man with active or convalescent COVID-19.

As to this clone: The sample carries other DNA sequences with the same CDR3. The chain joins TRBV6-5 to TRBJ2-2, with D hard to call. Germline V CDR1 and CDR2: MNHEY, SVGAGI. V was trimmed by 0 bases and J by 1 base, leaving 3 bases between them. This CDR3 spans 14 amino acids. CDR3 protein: CASSYSRNTGELFF. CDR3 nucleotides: TGTGCCAGCAGTTACTCGCGGAACACCGGGGAGCTGTTTTTT.

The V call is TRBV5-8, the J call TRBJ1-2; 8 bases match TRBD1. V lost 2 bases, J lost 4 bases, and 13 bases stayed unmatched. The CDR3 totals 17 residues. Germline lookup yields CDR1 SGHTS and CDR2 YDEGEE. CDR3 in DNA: TGTGCCAGCAGCTTTGACCCAACCGGACAGGGTCCCTATGGCTACACCTTC. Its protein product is CASSFDPTGQGPYGYTF.

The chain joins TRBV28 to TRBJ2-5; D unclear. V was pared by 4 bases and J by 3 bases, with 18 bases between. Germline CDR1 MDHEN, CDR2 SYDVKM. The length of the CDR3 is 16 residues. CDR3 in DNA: TGTGCCAGCAGTTCAACGGAAATATCTAGAAAAGAGACCCAGTACTTC. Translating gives CASSSTEISRKETQYF.

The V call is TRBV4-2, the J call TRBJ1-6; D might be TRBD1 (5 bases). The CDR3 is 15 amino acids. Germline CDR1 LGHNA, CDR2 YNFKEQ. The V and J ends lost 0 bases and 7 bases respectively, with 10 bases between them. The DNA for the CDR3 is TGTGCCAGCAGCCAAGACGGAGGGACCAATTCACCCCTCCACTTT. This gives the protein CASSQDGGTNSPLHF.

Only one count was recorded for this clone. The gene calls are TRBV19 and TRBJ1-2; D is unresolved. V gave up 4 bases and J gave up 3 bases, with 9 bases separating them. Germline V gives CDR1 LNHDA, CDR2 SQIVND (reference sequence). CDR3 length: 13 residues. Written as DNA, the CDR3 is TGTGCCAGTAGTACAGGACTGTACTATGGCTACACCTTC. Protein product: CASSTGLYYGYTF.

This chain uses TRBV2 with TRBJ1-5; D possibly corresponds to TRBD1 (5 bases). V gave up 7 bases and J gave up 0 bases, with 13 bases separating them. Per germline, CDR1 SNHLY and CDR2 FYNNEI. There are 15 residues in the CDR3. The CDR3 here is CASTSDTYSNQPQHF. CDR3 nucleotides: TGTGCCAGCACCTCGGACACCTATAGCAATCAGCCCCAGCATTTT.

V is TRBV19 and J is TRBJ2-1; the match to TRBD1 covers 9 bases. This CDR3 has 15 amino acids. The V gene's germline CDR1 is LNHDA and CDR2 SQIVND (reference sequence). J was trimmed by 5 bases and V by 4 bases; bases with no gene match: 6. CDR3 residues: CASSSRQGENNEQFF. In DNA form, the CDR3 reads TGTGCCAGTAGTAGCCGACAGGGGGAAAACAATGAGCAGTTCTTC.

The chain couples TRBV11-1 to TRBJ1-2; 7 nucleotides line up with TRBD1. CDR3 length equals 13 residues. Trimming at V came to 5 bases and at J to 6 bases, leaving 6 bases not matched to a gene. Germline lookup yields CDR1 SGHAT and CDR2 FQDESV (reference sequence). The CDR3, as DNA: TGTGCCAGCAGCCGACAGGGCCGCGATGGCTACACCTTC. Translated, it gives CASSRQGRDGYTF.

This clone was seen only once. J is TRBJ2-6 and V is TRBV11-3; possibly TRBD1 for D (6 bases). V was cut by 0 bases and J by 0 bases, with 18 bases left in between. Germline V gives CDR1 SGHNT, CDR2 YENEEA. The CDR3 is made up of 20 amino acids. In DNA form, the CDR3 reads TGTGCCAGCAGCTTAGAGGGGTGGCAGGGGACGAGCTCTGGGGCCAACGTCCTGACTTTC. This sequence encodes CASSLEGWQGTSSGANVLTF.

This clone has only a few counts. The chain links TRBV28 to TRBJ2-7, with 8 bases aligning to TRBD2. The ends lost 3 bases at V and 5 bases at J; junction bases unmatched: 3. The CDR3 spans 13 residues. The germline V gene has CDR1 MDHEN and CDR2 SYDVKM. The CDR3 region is CASSLVAGHEQYF. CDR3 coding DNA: TGTGCCAGCAGTTTGGTAGCGGGGCACGAGCAGTACTTC.

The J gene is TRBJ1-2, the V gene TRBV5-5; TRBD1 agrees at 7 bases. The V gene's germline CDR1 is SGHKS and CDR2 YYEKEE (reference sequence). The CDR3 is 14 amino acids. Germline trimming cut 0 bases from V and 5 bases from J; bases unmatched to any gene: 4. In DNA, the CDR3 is TGTGCCAGCAGCTTGGCCACAGGGGAGTATGGCTACACCTTC. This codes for CASSLATGEYGYTF. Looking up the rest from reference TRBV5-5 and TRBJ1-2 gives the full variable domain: DAGVTQSPTHLIKTRGQQVTLRCSPISGHKSVSWYQQVLGQGPQFIFQYYEKEERGRGNFPDRFSARQFPNYSSELNVNALLLGDSALYLCASSLATGEYGYTFGSGTRLTVV.

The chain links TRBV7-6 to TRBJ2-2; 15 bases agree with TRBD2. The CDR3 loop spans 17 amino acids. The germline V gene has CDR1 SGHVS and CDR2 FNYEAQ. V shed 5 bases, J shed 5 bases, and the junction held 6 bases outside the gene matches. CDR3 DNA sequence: TGTGCCAGCAGCCCGGGACTAGCGGGGGGAACTACCGGGGAGCTGTTTTTT. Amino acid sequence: CASSPGLAGGTTGELFF.